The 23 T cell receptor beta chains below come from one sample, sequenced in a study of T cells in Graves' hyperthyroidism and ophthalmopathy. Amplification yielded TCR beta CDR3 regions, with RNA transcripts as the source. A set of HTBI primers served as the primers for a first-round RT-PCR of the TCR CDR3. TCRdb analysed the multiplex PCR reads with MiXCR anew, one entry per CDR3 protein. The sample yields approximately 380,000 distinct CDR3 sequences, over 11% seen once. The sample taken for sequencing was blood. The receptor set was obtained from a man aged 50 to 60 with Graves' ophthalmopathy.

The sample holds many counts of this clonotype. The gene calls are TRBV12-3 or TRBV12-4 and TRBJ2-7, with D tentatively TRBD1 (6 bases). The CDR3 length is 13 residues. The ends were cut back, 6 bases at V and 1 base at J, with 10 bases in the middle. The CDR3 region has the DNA TGTGCCAGCAGATACGGACAGTCCTACGAGCAGTACTTC. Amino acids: CASRYGQSYEQYF.

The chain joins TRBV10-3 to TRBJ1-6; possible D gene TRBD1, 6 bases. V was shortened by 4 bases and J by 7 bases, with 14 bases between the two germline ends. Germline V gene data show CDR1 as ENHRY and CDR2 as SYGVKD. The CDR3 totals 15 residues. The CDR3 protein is CAISVFSGENSPLHF. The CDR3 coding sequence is TGTGCCATCAGTGTTTTTTCAGGGGAGAATTCACCCCTCCACTTT.

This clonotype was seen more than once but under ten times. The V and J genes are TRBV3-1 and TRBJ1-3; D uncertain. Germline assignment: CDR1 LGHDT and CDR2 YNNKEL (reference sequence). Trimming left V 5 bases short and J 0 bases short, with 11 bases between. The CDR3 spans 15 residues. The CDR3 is CASSTAIASGNTIYF. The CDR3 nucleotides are TGTGCCAGCAGCACCGCGATTGCCTCTGGAAACACCATATATTTT.

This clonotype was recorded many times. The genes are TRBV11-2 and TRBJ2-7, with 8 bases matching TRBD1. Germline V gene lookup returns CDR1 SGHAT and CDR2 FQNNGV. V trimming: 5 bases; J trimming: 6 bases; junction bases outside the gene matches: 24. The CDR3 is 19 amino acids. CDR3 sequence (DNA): TGTGCCAGCAGCAATAGACCGACAGGGGACAGAACTAGCCGCGGCGAGCAGTACTTC. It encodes CASSNRPTGDRTSRGEQYF.

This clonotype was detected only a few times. CDR3 residues: CASSHRRGQGDRISNQPQHF. As DNA, the CDR3 is TGTGCCAGCAGTCATCGGAGGGGACAGGGGGACCGTATTAGCAATCAGCCCCAGCATTTT. This chain joins TRBV28 and TRBJ1-5; 11 bases align to TRBD1. V shed 5 bases, J shed 0 bases, and the junction held 15 bases outside the gene matches. Germline V lookup: CDR1 MDHEN, CDR2 SYDVKM. The CDR3 has 20 residues.

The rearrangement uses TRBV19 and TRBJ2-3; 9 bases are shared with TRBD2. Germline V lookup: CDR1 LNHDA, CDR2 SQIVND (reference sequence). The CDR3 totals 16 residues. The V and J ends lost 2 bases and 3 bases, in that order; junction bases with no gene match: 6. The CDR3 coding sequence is TGTGCCAGTAGTATATTGGCGGGAGGGTTGACAGATACGCAGTATTTT. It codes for CASSILAGGLTDTQYF.

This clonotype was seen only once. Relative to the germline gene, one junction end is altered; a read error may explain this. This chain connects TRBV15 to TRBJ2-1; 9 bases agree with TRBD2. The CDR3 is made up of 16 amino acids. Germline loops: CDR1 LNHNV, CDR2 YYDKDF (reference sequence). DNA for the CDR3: TGTGCCACCAGCAGAGATCTGGCGGGAGGGCCTACTGAGCAGCTCTTC. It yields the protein CATSRDLAGGPTEQLF.

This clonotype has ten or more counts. The CDR3 sequence: CASSPAILLAGLPYEQYF. DNA for the CDR3: TGTGCCAGCAGCCCAGCCATCCTCCTAGCGGGGCTCCCCTACGAGCAGTACTTC. The chain carries TRBV11-2 and TRBJ2-7; 9 nucleotides line up with TRBD2. The CDR3 sequence is 18 residues long. The germline V gene encodes CDR1 SGHAT and CDR2 FQNNGV. V gave up 5 bases and J gave up 2 bases; unmatched junction bases: 16.

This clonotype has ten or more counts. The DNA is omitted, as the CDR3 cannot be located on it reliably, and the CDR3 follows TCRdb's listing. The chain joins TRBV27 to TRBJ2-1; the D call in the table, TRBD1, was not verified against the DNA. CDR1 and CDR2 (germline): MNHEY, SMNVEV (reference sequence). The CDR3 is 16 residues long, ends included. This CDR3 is CASSSLTFGSYNEQFF.

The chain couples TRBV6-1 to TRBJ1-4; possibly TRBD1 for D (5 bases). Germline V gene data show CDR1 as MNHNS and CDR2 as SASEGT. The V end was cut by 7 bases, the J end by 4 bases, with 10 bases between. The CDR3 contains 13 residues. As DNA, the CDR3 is TGTGCCAGCACGGGACTGATTAATGAAAAACTGTTTTTT. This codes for CASTGLINEKLFF.

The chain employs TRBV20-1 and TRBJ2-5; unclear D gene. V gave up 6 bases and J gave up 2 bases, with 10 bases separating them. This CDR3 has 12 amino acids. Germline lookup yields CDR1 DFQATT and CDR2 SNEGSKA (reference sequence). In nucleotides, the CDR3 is TGCAGTGCCGCCGTGGCACAAGAGACCCAGTACTTC. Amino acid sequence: CSAAVAQETQYF.

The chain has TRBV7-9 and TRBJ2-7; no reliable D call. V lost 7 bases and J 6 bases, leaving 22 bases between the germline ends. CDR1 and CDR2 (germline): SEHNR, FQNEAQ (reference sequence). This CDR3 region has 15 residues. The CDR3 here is CASKTTTGPGGEQYF. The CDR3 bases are TGTGCCAGCAAAACGACGACCGGGCCTGGTGGCGAGCAGTACTTC.

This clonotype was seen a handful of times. The CDR3 coding sequence is TGCAGTGTGGGGCGGGATTTCTACGAGCAGTACTTC. Translation: CSVGRDFYEQYF. The rearrangement joins TRBV20-1 to TRBJ2-7, with D perhaps TRBD2 (6 bases). Trimming removed 7 bases from V and 3 bases from J, with 13 bases in between. The germline gives CDR1 DFQATT, CDR2 SNEGSKA (reference sequence). This CDR3 has 12 amino acids.

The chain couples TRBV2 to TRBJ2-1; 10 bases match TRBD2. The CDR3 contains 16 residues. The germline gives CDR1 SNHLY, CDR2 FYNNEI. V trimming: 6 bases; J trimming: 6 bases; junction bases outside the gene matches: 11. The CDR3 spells CASRSLAGVSRNEQFF. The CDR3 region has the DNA TGTGCCAGCAGAAGTCTAGCGGGAGTTTCGCGCAATGAGCAGTTCTTC.

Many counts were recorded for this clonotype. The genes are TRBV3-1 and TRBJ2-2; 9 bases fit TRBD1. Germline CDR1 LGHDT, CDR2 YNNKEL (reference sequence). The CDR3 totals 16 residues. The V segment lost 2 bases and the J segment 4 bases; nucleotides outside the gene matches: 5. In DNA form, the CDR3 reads TGTGCCAGCAGCCAATCCGGACAGGGGCCCACCGGGGAGCTGTTTTTT. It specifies CASSQSGQGPTGELFF.

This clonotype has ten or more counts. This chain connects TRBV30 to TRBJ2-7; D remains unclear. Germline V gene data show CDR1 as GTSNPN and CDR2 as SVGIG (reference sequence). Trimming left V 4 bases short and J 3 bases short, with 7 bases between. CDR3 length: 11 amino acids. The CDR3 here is CAWTVNYEQYF. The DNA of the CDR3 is TGTGCCTGGACAGTGAACTACGAGCAGTACTTC.

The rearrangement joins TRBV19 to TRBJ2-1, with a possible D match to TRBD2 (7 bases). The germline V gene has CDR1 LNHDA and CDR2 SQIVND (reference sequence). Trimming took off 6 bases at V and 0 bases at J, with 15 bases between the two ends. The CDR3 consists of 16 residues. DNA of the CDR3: TGTGCCAGTAGACGCGGGGGCGGGTTCTCCTACAATGAGCAGTTCTTC. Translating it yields CASRRGGGFSYNEQFF. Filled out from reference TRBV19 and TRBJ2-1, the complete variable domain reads DGGITQSPKYLFRKEGQNVTLSCEQNLNHDAMYWYRQDPGQGLRLIYYSQIVNDFQKGDIAEGYSVSREKKESFPLTVTSAQKNPTAFYLCASRRGGGFSYNEQFFGPGTRLTVL.

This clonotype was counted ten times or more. This chain's CDR3 is CASRSSGFTGELFF. CDR3 DNA sequence: TGTGCCAGCAGGTCTAGCGGGTTCACCGGGGAGCTGTTTTTT. The chain has TRBV3-1 and TRBJ2-2; 8 nucleotides align to TRBD2. The CDR3 loop spans 14 amino acids. Trimming took 6 bases from V and 4 from J; bases not matched to a gene: 4. Germline lookup yields CDR1 LGHDT and CDR2 YNNKEL (reference sequence).

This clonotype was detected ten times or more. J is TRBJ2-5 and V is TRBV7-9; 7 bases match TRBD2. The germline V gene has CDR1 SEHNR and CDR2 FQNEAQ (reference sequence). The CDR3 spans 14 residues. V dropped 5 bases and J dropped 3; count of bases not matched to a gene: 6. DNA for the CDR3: TGTGCCAGCAGCCCATACGGGGGGAAAGAGACCCAGTACTTC. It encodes CASSPYGGKETQYF.

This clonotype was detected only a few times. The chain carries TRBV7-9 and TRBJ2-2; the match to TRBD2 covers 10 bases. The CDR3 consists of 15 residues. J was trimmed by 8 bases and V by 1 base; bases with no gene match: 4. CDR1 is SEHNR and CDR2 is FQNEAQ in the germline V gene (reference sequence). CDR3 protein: CASSLGGLAVGELFF. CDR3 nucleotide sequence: TGTGCCAGCAGCTTAGGTGGACTAGCGGTGGGGGAGCTGTTTTTT.

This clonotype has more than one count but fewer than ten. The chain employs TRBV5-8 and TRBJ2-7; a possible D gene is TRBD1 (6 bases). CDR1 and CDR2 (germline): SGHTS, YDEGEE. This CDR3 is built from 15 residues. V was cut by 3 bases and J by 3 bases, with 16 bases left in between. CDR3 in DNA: TGTGCCAGCAGCTCGACGGTTACAGGGATCTACGAGCAGTACTTC. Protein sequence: CASSSTVTGIYEQYF.

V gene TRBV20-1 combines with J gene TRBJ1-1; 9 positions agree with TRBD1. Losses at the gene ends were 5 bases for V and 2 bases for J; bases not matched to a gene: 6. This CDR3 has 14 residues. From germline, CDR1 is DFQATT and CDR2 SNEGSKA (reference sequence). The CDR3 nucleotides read TGCAGTGCTCCGGACAGGGGCAAAAACACTGAAGCTTTCTTT. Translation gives CSAPDRGKNTEAFF.

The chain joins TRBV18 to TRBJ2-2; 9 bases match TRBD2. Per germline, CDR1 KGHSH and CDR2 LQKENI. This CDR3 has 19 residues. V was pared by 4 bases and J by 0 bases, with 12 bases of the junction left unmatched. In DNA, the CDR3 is TGTGCCAGCTCACAGCGGGGGGCTAGCGAGTACGCGAACACCGGGGAGCTGTTTTTT. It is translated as CASSQRGASEYANTGELFF.